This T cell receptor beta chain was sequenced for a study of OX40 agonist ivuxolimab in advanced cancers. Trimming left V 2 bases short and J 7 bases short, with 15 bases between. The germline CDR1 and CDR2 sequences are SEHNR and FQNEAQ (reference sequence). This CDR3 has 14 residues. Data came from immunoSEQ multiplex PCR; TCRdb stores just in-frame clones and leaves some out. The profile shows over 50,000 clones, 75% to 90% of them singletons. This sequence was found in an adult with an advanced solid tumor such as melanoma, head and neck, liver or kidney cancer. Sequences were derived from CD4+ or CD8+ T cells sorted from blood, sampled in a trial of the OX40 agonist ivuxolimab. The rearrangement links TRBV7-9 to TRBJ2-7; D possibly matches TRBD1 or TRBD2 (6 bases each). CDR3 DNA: TGTGCCAGCAGCTTAAGTCTTGAGGGGGGAGAGCAGTACTTC. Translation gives CASSLSLEGGEQYF. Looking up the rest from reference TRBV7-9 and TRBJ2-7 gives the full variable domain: DTGVSQNPRHKITKRGQNVTFRCDPISEHNRLYWYRQTLGQGPEFLTYFQNEAQLEKSRLLSDRFSAERPKGSFSTLEIQRTEQGDSAMYLCASSLSLEGGEQYFGPGTRLTVT.